These T cell receptor beta chains were read from a single sample in a study of blood T cell repertoires in COVID-19. Measured with immunoSEQ multiplex PCR; TCRdb has only the in-frame clones, and not every one. The table has over 110,000 clones, 88% seen once; the top ten hold roughly 1.9%. The sequenced sample consisted of peripheral blood. The source is a man in his 70s with acute or convalescent COVID-19. Both conserved end residues are part of each CDR3. The D gene is left open where the match is weak. Clone size appears in some rows only: once, few, many, or a class for an expanded clone.

clone_size j_call d_call v_call cdr3_nt cdr3_aa
NA TRBJ1-2 NA TRBV21-1 TGTGCCAGCAGCAAAACCGGGATTAACTATGGCTACACCTTC CASSKTGINYGYTF
NA TRBJ1-3 NA TRBV6-2/TRBV6-3 TGTGCCAGCAGCTCAGTACGCTCTGGAAACACCATATATTTT CASSSVRSGNTIYF
NA TRBJ2-7 TRBD1 TRBV2 TGTGCCAGCGGACCGGGACAGGGCGATTACGAGCAGTACTTC CASGPGQGDYEQYF
few TRBJ2-7 NA TRBV2 TGTGCCAGCAGAACCCAGACTATCCAGGAGCAGTACTTC CASRTQTIQEQYF
NA TRBJ2-3 NA TRBV29-1 TGCAGCGTCGCCCCGGGACAAAGCACAGATACGCAGTATTTT CSVAPGQSTDTQYF
NA TRBJ1-1 NA TRBV19 TGTGCCAGTAGGACCCGAGGAGGGAAGGGTCCTGAAGCTTTCTTT CASRTRGGKGPEAFF
NA TRBJ2-2 TRBD2 TRBV19 TGTGCCAGTAGTATGGGTAGCGGGATGAACACCGGGGAGCTGTTTTTT CASSMGSGMNTGELFF
NA TRBJ2-5 TRBD1 TRBV6-6 TGTGCCAGCAGTTTAGACAGGGGGCTCATGAGAAAGGACTTC CASSLDRGLMRKDF
few TRBJ1-2 NA TRBV9 TGTGCCAGCTCGCGAGGCAACTTGGCTGGCTACACCTTC CASSRGNLAGYTF
NA TRBJ2-3 NA TRBV19 TGTGCCAGTACGAAGAGGGGGTTATCTAGCACAGATACGCAGTATTTT CASTKRGLSSTDTQYF
NA TRBJ1-1 TRBD1 TRBV9 TGTGCCAGCAGCCCTCGTAGAGGGGGCGGGTTGAGGGACACTGAAGCTTTCTTT CASSPRRGGGLRDTEAFF
NA TRBJ1-2 NA TRBV27 TGTGCCAGCGGGGTGTGGGGGGGTAACTATGGCTACACCTTC CASGVWGGNYGYTF
NA TRBJ2-1 NA TRBV29-1 TGCAGCGTTGAATGGCGCCGACTCAATGAGCAGTTCTTC CSVEWRRLNEQFF
NA TRBJ2-7 TRBD1 TRBV6-1 TGTGCCAGCAGTGACCCCGGGACAGGGAAAGGCGAGCAGTACTTC CASSDPGTGKGEQYF
NA TRBJ2-7 NA TRBV9 NA CASSTSGGEQYF
NA TRBJ2-5 NA TRBV28 TGTGCCAGCAGTCGCTTTGAAGTAGAGGAGACCCAGTACTTC CASSRFEVEETQYF
few TRBJ1-2 TRBD1 TRBV6-1 TGTGCCAGCCGGGACAGGGTAGACTATGGCTACACCTTC CASRDRVDYGYTF
NA TRBJ2-5 NA TRBV29-1 TGCAGCGTTGATCAGGGCAACATTCAAGAGACCCAGTACTTC CSVDQGNIQETQYF
once TRBJ1-3 TRBD1 TRBV7-8 TGTGCCAGCAGCTCAGGGACAGGGGCTGGAAACACCATATATTTT CASSSGTGAGNTIYF
NA TRBJ2-5 NA TRBV19 TGTGCCAGTAGTATTAGTAGCTCCGAGACCCAGTACTTC CASSISSSETQYF
NA TRBJ2-5 TRBD1 TRBV7-2 TGTGCCAGCGCCAAGGGACAGGGGGGGAGAGAGACCCAGTACTTC CASAKGQGGRETQYF
NA TRBJ1-2 NA TRBV6-6 TGTGCCAGCAGCTACAAGGTGGAGGGCTACACCTTC CASSYKVEGYTF
NA TRBJ2-5 NA TRBV5-1 TGCGCCAGCAGCTTCTGGAGGGGTCTGGGAGAGACCCAGTACTTC CASSFWRGLGETQYF
NA TRBJ1-1 NA TRBV28 TGCAGGAGCGGCCGGGAGGACACTGAAGCTTTCTTT CRSGREDTEAFF
NA TRBJ1-2 TRBD1 TRBV30 TGTGCCTTTTCGGACAGGGGGGTCTATGGCTACACCTTC CAFSDRGVYGYTF
NA TRBJ2-3 TRBD2 TRBV6-5 TGTGCCAGCAGTTCTCGGGGGGGTACAGATACGCAGTATTTT CASSSRGGTDTQYF
NA TRBJ2-2 TRBD1 TRBV9 TGTGCCAGCAGCCTCCGAGGGGGCAGGGGCAACACCGGGGAGCTGTTTTTT CASSLRGGRGNTGELFF
NA TRBJ1-1 NA TRBV6-5 TGTGCCAGCAGTAGCCGGAGGGCGGCTGAAGCTTTCTTT CASSSRRAAEAFF
NA TRBJ2-4 NA TRBV6-6 TGTGCCAGCAGTTACTCCAGGGGGGCAAACATTCAGTACTTC CASSYSRGANIQYF
NA TRBJ2-7 TRBD1 TRBV19 TGTGCCAGTAGTATAGGAACAGGGGCGCAGTACTTC CASSIGTGAQYF
once TRBJ2-5 NA TRBV7-9 TGTGCCAGCAGCTTCTCAGGGGTCGAAGAGACCCAGTACTTC CASSFSGVEETQYF
NA TRBJ2-4 NA TRBV7-2 TGTGCCAGCAGCTTAGGAGTAGGGGCAAACATTCAGTACTTC CASSLGVGANIQYF
NA TRBJ2-5 NA TRBV15 TGTGCCACCAGCAGGGACAGCCAAGAGACCCAGTACTTC CATSRDSQETQYF
NA TRBJ2-1 TRBD1 TRBV9 TGTGCCAGCAGCGTGGGGACAGGGCGATGGGATGAGCAGTTCTTC CASSVGTGRWDEQFF
NA TRBJ2-1 NA TRBV6-5 TGTGCCAGCAGTTACTCTTACAGGGGCGCGGGGAATGAGCAGTTCTTC CASSYSYRGAGNEQFF
NA TRBJ1-6 NA TRBV27 TGTGCCAGCAGTTTCCAGGGGCTGAATAATTCACCCCTCCACTTT CASSFQGLNNSPLHF
NA TRBJ2-5 TRBD2 TRBV2 TGTGCCAGCAGTGATCGCGGGGGATATCAAGAGACCCAGTACTTC CASSDRGGYQETQYF
NA TRBJ2-6 NA TRBV5-1 TGCGCCAGCAGCGGGCCCGGCGACAAGAGTTCTGGGGCCAACGTCCTGACTTTC CASSGPGDKSSGANVLTF
NA TRBJ1-2 NA TRBV27 TGTGCCAGCAGAAACACAGGGTACGGCTACACCTTC CASRNTGYGYTF
NA TRBJ2-6 NA TRBV5-1 TGCGCCAGCAGCTTGACAGGTTATTCTAACGTCCTGACTTTC CASSLTGYSNVLTF
NA TRBJ2-5 TRBD1 TRBV19 TGTGCCAGTAGTAGCCCGGGACAGGGGGCACAAGAGACCCAGTACTTC CASSSPGQGAQETQYF
NA TRBJ2-6 TRBD2 TRBV5-1 TGCGCCAGCAGCTTGGGACTAGCGGGACCCAGCTCTGGGGCCAACGTCCTGACTTTC CASSLGLAGPSSGANVLTF
NA TRBJ1-4 TRBD1 TRBV19 TGTGCCAGTAGTATCGGGACAGGAGACGAAAAACTGTTTTTT CASSIGTGDEKLFF
NA TRBJ2-1 NA TRBV2 TGTGCCAGCAGAAATAGACCGGAGACCAATGAGCAGTTCTTC CASRNRPETNEQFF
NA TRBJ1-2 TRBD1 TRBV2 TGTGCCAGCAGTGATCTGGGACAGGGGTACGGCTACACCTTC CASSDLGQGYGYTF
NA TRBJ2-4 NA TRBV19 TGTGCCAGTAGTATTCTCAGGGGAGATGGCAAAAACATTCAGTACTTC CASSILRGDGKNIQYF
NA TRBJ1-4 TRBD1 TRBV5-5 TGTGCCAGTAGAGAACAGGGGGCTTATGAAAAACTGTTTTTT CASREQGAYEKLFF
NA TRBJ2-6 NA TRBV19 TGTGCCAGTAGTATAGCGGAAGGGGCTGGGGCCAACGTCCTGACTTTC CASSIAEGAGANVLTF
NA TRBJ2-3 NA TRBV9 TGTGCCAGCAGTTGGGTAGGGGAATCCACGCAGTATTTT CASSWVGESTQYF
once TRBJ1-5 TRBD1 TRBV27 TGTGCCAGCAGTTTAAAAGACAGGGGGAATCAGCCCCAGCATTTT CASSLKDRGNQPQHF
NA TRBJ2-7 NA TRBV3-1/TRBV3-2 TGTGCCAGCAGCCAAGAGGCCCACGAGCAGTACTTC CASSQEAHEQYF
NA TRBJ2-2 TRBD1 TRBV5-4 TGTGCCAGCAGACCTGGACAGGGGGCGGGCACCGGGGAGCTGTTTTTT CASRPGQGAGTGELFF
few TRBJ1-3 TRBD1 TRBV2 TGTGCCAGCAGTACAGGGGGAGGTGGAAACACCATATATTTT CASSTGGGGNTIYF
NA TRBJ1-2 NA TRBV5-1 TGCGCCAGCAGCTTCGGGGGGAACTATGGCTACACCTTC CASSFGGNYGYTF
NA TRBJ2-1 TRBD2 TRBV2 TGTGCCAGCGATCCGGGTAGCGGGGGCCGCGGTGAGCAGTTCTTC CASDPGSGGRGEQFF
NA TRBJ1-1 NA TRBV5-6 TGTGCCAGCAGCTTGGTAGCGTCCAAAGTAGGAACTGAAGCTTTCTTT CASSLVASKVGTEAFF
NA TRBJ1-6 TRBD1 TRBV9 TGTGCCAGCAGCGGGACGACAGGGCCAAATTCACCCCTCCACTTT CASSGTTGPNSPLHF